A selection of T cell receptor beta chains follows, all from one sample in a study of OX40 agonist ivuxolimab in advanced cancers. Sequenced by immunoSEQ multiplex PCR; TCRdb stores in-frame clones only, minus some. The sample includes 85,000 to 100,000 clones, about 85% of them seen just once. Source: CD4+ or CD8+ T cells sorted from blood, taken in a trial of the OX40 agonist ivuxolimab. The origin of the receptors is an adult with an advanced solid tumor such as melanoma, head and neck, liver or kidney cancer. Each CDR3 is given with its conserved first and last residue. A D gene is named only where the DNA matches it firmly. The size of a clone is reported for some rows only, either as once, few or many, or as a class for expanded clones.

D: .
size: .
V: TRBV4-1
J: TRBJ1-1
DNA: TGCGCCAACAGCCAAGGAATGGGCCTACGTCTCAGCGCTGAAGCTTTCTTT
CDR3: CANSQGMGLRLSAEAFF

D: .
size: .
V: TRBV7-2
J: TRBJ2-3
DNA: TGTGCCAGCAGCTTATCGACAGGGGGACTAGGCACAGATACGCAGTATTTT
CDR3: CASSLSTGGLGTDTQYF

D: TRBD2
size: .
V: TRBV28
J: TRBJ2-2
DNA: TGTGCCAGCATTAGAACGGGAGGGCGCAACACCGGGGAGCTGTTTTTT
CDR3: CASIRTGGRNTGELFF

D: .
size: .
V: TRBV6-6
J: TRBJ1-2
DNA: TGTGCCAGCAGTTACGAAGTCTATGGCTACACCTTC
CDR3: CASSYEVYGYTF

D: .
size: .
V: TRBV29-1
J: TRBJ1-1
DNA: TGCAGCGCCATCGGGCAGCCCGGAGCTTTCTTT
CDR3: CSAIGQPGAFF

D: .
size: .
V: TRBV11-2
J: TRBJ1-5
DNA: TGTGCCAGCAGCTCGGGACCGACCAATCAGCCCCAGCATTTT
CDR3: CASSSGPTNQPQHF

D: .
size: .
V: TRBV5-4
J: TRBJ2-5
DNA: TGTGCCAGCAGCTCAGACATACAAGAGACCCAGTACTTC
CDR3: CASSSDIQETQYF

D: .
size: .
V: TRBV11-2
J: TRBJ1-6
DNA: TGTGCCAGCAGCTTTGGCGACAGAGATTCACCCCTCCACTTT
CDR3: CASSFGDRDSPLHF

D: .
size: .
V: TRBV10-3
J: TRBJ2-5
DNA: TGTGCCATCAGTGGATGGGGCCAAAGGAGGGAGACCCAGTACTTC
CDR3: CAISGWGQRRETQYF

D: TRBD2
size: .
V: TRBV19
J: TRBJ2-1
DNA: TGTGCCAGTAGTATAAATGCGGGAGGGGACAATGAGCAGTTCTTC
CDR3: CASSINAGGDNEQFF

D: .
size: .
V: TRBV18
J: TRBJ1-1
DNA: TGTGCCAGCTCACCTCGGCAGGTAGGCACTGAAGCTTTCTTT
CDR3: CASSPRQVGTEAFF

D: .
size: .
V: TRBV20-1
J: TRBJ1-2
DNA: TGCAGTGTAAGGGGCCACTATGGCTACACCTTC
CDR3: CSVRGHYGYTF

D: .
size: .
V: TRBV7-3
J: TRBJ2-3
DNA: TGTGCCAGCAGCTTAGTGGGAGGTAGCACAGATACGCAGTATTTT
CDR3: CASSLVGGSTDTQYF

D: TRBD2
size: .
V: TRBV27
J: TRBJ2-7
DNA: TGTGCCAGCAGTCGGGCTAGCGGGAGTAACGAGCAGTACTTC
CDR3: CASSRASGSNEQYF

D: .
size: .
V: TRBV30
J: TRBJ2-7
DNA: TGTGCCTCACAGGGACTGGGCTACGAGCAGTACTTC
CDR3: CASQGLGYEQYF

D: .
size: .
V: TRBV6-1
J: TRBJ1-4
DNA: TGTGCCAGCCGGGGGGGCGTCCTTGAGGAAAAACTGTTTTTT
CDR3: CASRGGVLEEKLFF

D: TRBD1
size: few
V: TRBV2
J: TRBJ2-7
DNA: TGTGCCGGGTCCTACGACAGGGCCTACGAGCAGTACTTC
CDR3: CAGSYDRAYEQYF

D: .
size: .
V: TRBV11-3
J: TRBJ2-2
DNA: TGTGCCAGCAGCCCCCCGAACACCGGGGAGCTGTTTTTT
CDR3: CASSPPNTGELFF

D: .
size: .
V: TRBV7-2
J: TRBJ2-3
DNA: TGTGCCAGCAGCTTAAGGGGGGCCCGTTGGGATACGCAGTATTTT
CDR3: CASSLRGARWDTQYF

D: TRBD2
size: .
V: TRBV7-7
J: TRBJ2-7
DNA: TGTGCTAGCAGCTTATTCCGCGCTAGCGGAGATTACGAGCAGTACTTC
CDR3: CASSLFRASGDYEQYF

D: .
size: .
V: TRBV6-5
J: TRBJ2-3
DNA: TGTGCCAGCAGTTACTGGGTGGGGCGCACAGATACGCAGTATTTT
CDR3: CASSYWVGRTDTQYF

D: TRBD1
size: few
V: TRBV11-2
J: TRBJ2-7
DNA: TGTGCCAGCAGCTTCGGACAGGGGGCTGGCTACGAGCAGTACTTC
CDR3: CASSFGQGAGYEQYF

D: .
size: few
V: TRBV4-1
J: TRBJ2-1
DNA: TGCGCCAGCAGCCGCACCCCGGTAGGACACAATGAGCAGTTCTTC
CDR3: CASSRTPVGHNEQFF

D: TRBD2
size: .
V: TRBV14
J: TRBJ2-1
DNA: TGTGCCAGCAGCCAAGAACTAGCGGGACACAATGAGCAGTTCTTC
CDR3: CASSQELAGHNEQFF

D: .
size: .
V: TRBV19
J: TRBJ2-7
DNA: TGTGCCAGTAGTATTCCCTACACGGATCCCGGTTACGAGCAGTACTTC
CDR3: CASSIPYTDPGYEQYF

D: TRBD2
size: .
V: TRBV7-9
J: TRBJ2-7
DNA: TGTGCCAGCAGCGAGGCGGTGAGCGGGAACCTCTACGAGCAGTACTTC
CDR3: CASSEAVSGNLYEQYF

D: TRBD2
size: .
V: TRBV28
J: TRBJ2-1
DNA: TGTGCCAGCAGTTGGGTGTCTGGCGGGAGATACAATGAGCAGTTCTTC
CDR3: CASSWVSGGRYNEQFF

D: TRBD1
size: .
V: TRBV29-1
J: TRBJ2-2
DNA: TGCAGCGGGCCCACCGGGACAGGGAACACCGGGGAGCTGTTTTTT
CDR3: CSGPTGTGNTGELFF

D: .
size: .
V: TRBV19
J: TRBJ1-1
DNA: TGTGCCAGTGGTTCGTGGGCGATCACTGAAGCTTTCTTT
CDR3: CASGSWAITEAFF

D: .
size: .
V: TRBV7-4
J: TRBJ2-4
DNA: TGTGCCAGCAGACGGACCCGCCCGGCCAAAAACATTCAGTACTTC
CDR3: CASRRTRPAKNIQYF

D: .
size: once
V: TRBV5-6
J: TRBJ2-3
DNA: TGTGCCAGCAGCTTGTATCCCGGGTTAGCTAGCACAGATACGCAGTATTTT
CDR3: CASSLYPGLASTDTQYF

D: TRBD1
size: once
V: TRBV28
J: TRBJ1-1
DNA: TGTGCCAGCAGCAAAAACAGGGGGCCGGTAACTGAAGCTTTCTTT
CDR3: CASSKNRGPVTEAFF